These 5 T cell receptor beta chains were all obtained from the same sample, sequenced in a study of T cell responses to AZD1222 COVID-19 vaccine. The protocol was immunoSEQ multiplex PCR, while the TCRdb copy is restricted to in-frame clones and leaves out a portion. The sample has some 150,000 clones, roughly 88% seen once. The sample here was peripheral blood, taken on day 0 of MenACWY control vaccination. The receptor source for this set is an adult in good health.

The V gene is TRBV10-3, the J gene TRBJ1-4; 9 nucleotides align to TRBD1. After removal of 3 bases from V and 8 bases from J, the junction contained 10 bases not matched to a gene. The CDR3 has 16 residues. CDR1 ENHRY and CDR2 SYGVKD come from the germline V gene. CDR3 region: CAISDQRTGADEKLFF. In DNA form, the CDR3 reads TGTGCCATCAGTGATCAACGGACAGGGGCAGACGAAAAACTGTTTTTT.

The CDR3 coding sequence is TGTGCCAGCAGCCCTCGGCCCAGGTCCTTTCAGTTCTTC. As protein: CASSPRPRSFQFF. The chain employs TRBV9 and TRBJ2-1; D remains ambiguous. The germline CDR1 and CDR2 sequences are SGDLS and YYNGEE. Deletions cut 4 bases from V and 13 bases from J, with 18 bases between. The CDR3 contains 13 residues.

The chain links TRBV18 to TRBJ2-1; 8 nucleotides align to TRBD2. With V trimmed by 1 base and J by 6 bases, 11 bases remained unmatched. Per germline, CDR1 KGHSH and CDR2 LQKENI. The CDR3 is 17 residues long. The CDR3 nucleotides are TGTGCCAGCTCACCACTTGCTGCCGGGGGGGCCTCCAATGAGCAGTTCTTC. Translating gives CASSPLAAGGASNEQFF.

The chain has TRBV2 and TRBJ2-1; 13 bases agree with TRBD2. The CDR3 is 15 amino acids. Germline lookup yields CDR1 SNHLY and CDR2 FYNNEI. The V and J ends lost 7 bases and 6 bases, in that order; junction bases with no gene match: 6. The CDR3 region is CASKLAGGPSNEQFF. CDR3 DNA sequence: TGTGCCAGCAAACTAGCGGGAGGGCCGAGCAATGAGCAGTTCTTC.

The V call is TRBV28, the J call TRBJ1-2; TRBD1 matches 9 bases. The CDR3 loop spans 15 amino acids. V gave up 7 bases and J gave up 8 bases; unmatched junction bases: 14. Germline lookup yields CDR1 MDHEN and CDR2 SYDVKM. The CDR3 sequence: CASTSTGQGRKGYTF. The CDR3 coding sequence is TGTGCCAGCACTTCAACGGGACAGGGTAGGAAGGGCTACACCTTC.